This T cell receptor (beta chain) was sequenced during a study of blood T cell repertoires in COVID-19. Study-wide context: Material from acute and convalescent COVID-19 was sourced from the United States, Italy and Spain. T cells, B-cell-depleted T cells, or PBMCs supplied cDNA or gDNA.

Source study methods: How many nucleated cells were present was estimated from reference gene primer amplification. Using immunoSEQ multiplex PCR, the repertoire was profiled, and TCRdb retains in-frame clones only, with some absent. V, J and clone size derive from that table, while D and trimming were established from the DNA sequence. Here the sample spans some 170,000 clones, roughly 86% being singletons. The table lists this clone with a count of one. V lost 6 bases to trimming and J lost 4 bases; unmatched junction nucleotides: 6. The CDR3 is made up of 14 amino acids. Germline V gives CDR1 MNHEY, CDR2 SVGEGT.

The sequencing input was peripheral blood. The source is a woman aged 45 to 65 with acute or convalescent COVID-19. The chain has TRBV6-2 or TRBV6-3 and TRBJ2-1, with TRBD2 matching over 7 bases. The CDR3 spells CASRPSGRYNEQFF. The DNA for the CDR3 is TGTGCCAGCAGGCCTAGCGGAAGGTACAATGAGCAGTTCTTC.